Below, 4 T cell receptor beta chains from the same sample are listed, as sequenced in a study of OX40 agonist ivuxolimab in advanced cancers. Library preparation used the immunoSEQ multiplex PCR assay. This is the immuneACCESS table as TCRdb keeps it, with only in-frame sequences that have V and J called. A part of the clones is gone; compared with another copy, unresolved V genes explain less than half, and the rest is unexplained. This sample has some 58,000 clones in its table, and just under 85% of those were observed once. 3.7% of the sample is held by the ten biggest clonotypes. The sequencing used CD4+ or CD8+ T cells sorted from blood, collected in a trial of the OX40 agonist ivuxolimab. The receptors originated from an adult with an advanced solid tumor such as melanoma, head and neck, liver or kidney cancer.

The genes are TRBV19 and TRBJ1-4; TRBD1 aligns across 9 bases. V gave up 9 bases and J gave up 8 bases; unmatched junction bases: 7. The CDR3 is made up of 13 amino acids. In germline, CDR1 is LNHDA, CDR2 SQIVND (reference sequence). This CDR3 is CASGTGFFEKLFF. The DNA of the CDR3 is TGTGCCAGCGGGACAGGGTTTTTCGAAAAACTGTTTTTT.

This clone was seen a single time. J is TRBJ2-7 and V is TRBV5-1; TRBD2 might be the D (5 bases). Germline assignment: CDR1 SGHRS and CDR2 YFSETQ. The CDR3 covers 14 residues. Trimming cost V 4 bases and J 2 bases, with 13 bases left between them. In nucleotides, the CDR3 is TGCGCCAGCAGCCGTGTCTCGGGAACCTACGAGCAGTACTTC. As protein: CASSRVSGTYEQYF.

This clone was seen once. This chain uses TRBV6-5 with TRBJ2-2; D unresolved. The CDR3 loop spans 14 amino acids. Germline-derived CDR1 and CDR2 are MNHEY and SVGAGI. Between the trimmed V and J ends, which lost 0 bases and 5 bases, there was a span of 7 bases. CDR3 bases: TGTGCCAGCAGTTACTCGATAGGGACCGGGGAGCTGTTTTTT. Protein: CASSYSIGTGELFF.

This clone was recorded only once. The chain couples TRBV11-1 to TRBJ1-3; 7 bases match TRBD1. The germline CDR1 and CDR2 sequences are SGHAT and FQDESV (reference sequence). The CDR3 runs 16 residues. The junction had 18 bases not matched to a gene; V was cut back by 8 bases and J by 8 bases. The CDR3 DNA is TGTGCCAGCGGGAATCCCGACAGGGCCCTCGAAGACACCATATATTTT. Translated, it gives CASGNPDRALEDTIYF.